The 19 T cell receptor beta chains presented below share a single source sample, sequenced in a study of OX40 agonist ivuxolimab in advanced cancers. Sequencing was performed with immunoSEQ multiplex PCR; in TCRdb, only in-frame clones are kept and a portion is missing. The table lists under 25,000 clones, 86% of them singletons, with more than 10% in the top ten. The material sequenced was CD4+ or CD8+ T cells sorted from blood, taken in a trial of the OX40 agonist ivuxolimab. The receptors derive from an adult with an advanced solid tumor such as melanoma, head and neck, liver or kidney cancer.

Points on this clone: Other DNA sequences of this sample code for an identical CDR3. The chain has TRBV5-1 and TRBJ1-2, with 9 bases matching TRBD1. The CDR3 totals 15 residues. Germline V gene sequence: CDR1 SGHRS, CDR2 YFSETQ. J lost 4 bases, V lost 1 base, and 5 bases had no gene match. The DNA for the CDR3 is TGCGCCAGCAGCTTGAATACAGGGGGCAGCTATGGCTACACCTTC. This codes for CASSLNTGGSYGYTF.

This chain joins TRBV6-1 and TRBJ2-7, with TRBD2 matching over 7 bases. The CDR3 spans 15 residues. CDR1 and CDR2 (germline): MNHNS, SASEGT. V was pared by 2 bases and J by 0 bases, with 4 bases of the junction left unmatched. DNA of the CDR3: TGTGCCAGCAGTGAAAAGCGGGGAATCTCCTACGAGCAGTACTTC. It encodes CASSEKRGISYEQYF.

The chain carries TRBV5-6 and TRBJ2-1, with D unresolved. Germline V lookup: CDR1 SGHDT, CDR2 YYEEEE. The CDR3 extends over 12 amino acids. The V end lost 0 bases, the J end lost 7 bases, and 5 bases lay between the germline ends. CDR3 amino acids: CASSLGANEQFF. The CDR3 bases are TGTGCCAGCAGCTTGGGGGCGAATGAGCAGTTCTTC.

The genes are TRBV29-1 and TRBJ1-1; D not certain. CDR3 size: 13 residues. Germline V CDR1 and CDR2: SQVTM, ANQGSEA. The V gene lost 2 bases and the J gene lost 1 base, with 8 bases spanning the gap. CDR3 nucleotides: TGCAGCGTTGAATCCGGTACGAACACTGAAGCTTTCTTT. It encodes CSVESGTNTEAFF.

The CDR3 sequence: CASSPDGGSTDTQYF. The CDR3 nucleotides read TGTGCCAGCAGCCCCGATGGGGGAAGCACAGATACGCAGTATTTT. This chain connects TRBV6-5 to TRBJ2-3; the D gene could be TRBD1 or TRBD2 (5 bases each). V was shortened by 6 bases and J by 0 bases, with 13 bases between the two germline ends. The CDR3 is made up of 15 amino acids. The germline V gene encodes CDR1 MNHEY and CDR2 SVGAGI.

The chain's CDR3 is CASSRTEPFYGYTF. CDR3 in DNA: TGTGCCAGCAGCCGGACGGAGCCATTCTATGGCTACACCTTC. This rearrangement joins TRBV7-9 to TRBJ1-2; D remains ambiguous. The CDR3 is 14 amino acids. Germline V gene lookup returns CDR1 SEHNR and CDR2 FQNEAQ (reference sequence). The V gene lost 5 bases and the J gene lost 4 bases, with 14 bases spanning the gap.

J is TRBJ2-1 and V is TRBV6-5; TRBD1 matches at 8 bases. V shed 9 bases, J shed 7 bases, and the junction held 11 bases outside the gene matches. The CDR3 contains 14 residues. CDR1 is MNHEY, CDR2 SVGAGI, per germline. The CDR3 loop reads CASRQGTGGNEQFF. The CDR3 DNA follows: TGTGCCAGTCGACAGGGGACAGGAGGGAATGAGCAGTTCTTC.

The V gene is TRBV7-9, the J gene TRBJ2-3; D gene uncertain. From germline, CDR1 is SEHNR and CDR2 FQNEAQ (reference sequence). CDR3 size: 14 residues. V gave up 1 base and J gave up 6 bases, with 11 bases separating them. CDR3 loop: CASSLEVPRDTQYF. DNA of the CDR3: TGTGCCAGCAGCTTAGAGGTCCCGCGGGATACGCAGTATTTT.

The CDR3 spells CASSLYLSGLAGGDTGELFF. CDR3 nucleotides: TGTGCCAGCAGTTTATATCTCTCGGGACTAGCGGGAGGGGACACCGGGGAGCTGTTTTTT. The chain joins TRBV27 to TRBJ2-2; 16 bases match TRBD2. The V gene end was trimmed by 1 base and the J gene end by 3 bases; junction bases not matched to a gene: 8. CDR3 length: 20 amino acids. The V gene's germline CDR1 is MNHEY and CDR2 SMNVEV (reference sequence).

The genes are TRBV7-9 and TRBJ2-5, with 7 bases fitting TRBD1. Germline CDR1 SEHNR, CDR2 FQNEAQ (reference sequence). After removal of 1 base from V and 4 bases from J, the junction contained 3 bases not matched to a gene. The CDR3 spans 14 residues. In nucleotides, the CDR3 is TGTGCCAGCAGCTTAGGTGGGACAGCAGAGACCCAGTACTTC. It yields the protein CASSLGGTAETQYF.

The genes are TRBV9 and TRBJ1-1; the D is unclear. CDR1 and CDR2 from the germline V gene are SGDLS and YYNGEE. Trimming removed 0 bases at V and 1 base at J, with 13 bases between. The CDR3 covers 16 residues. This CDR3 reads CASSVETPTRNTEAFF. The CDR3 DNA reads TGTGCCAGCAGCGTAGAAACCCCTACCCGGAACACTGAAGCTTTCTTT.

This clone was observed a single time. V usage is TRBV7-6 and J usage is TRBJ2-5, with D perhaps matching TRBD1 or TRBD2 (5 bases each). The J call could be wrong; TRBJ2-7 is a better fit for the DNA end. Germline assignment: CDR1 SGHVS and CDR2 FNYEAQ. CDR3 length: 15 amino acids. The CDR3 loop reads CASSLVVGTSYEQYF. Here the CDR3 DNA reads TGTGCCAGCAGCTTAGTGGTTGGGACCTCCTACGAGCAGTACTTC.

The chain links TRBV9 to TRBJ2-5; 10 nucleotides line up with TRBD2. The trim removed 0 bases at V and 5 bases at J, leaving 7 bases unmatched. Germline V gene sequence: CDR1 SGDLS, CDR2 YYNGEE. This CDR3 is built from 16 residues. The CDR3 DNA reads as TGTGCCAGCAGCGTAGGTACAGCGGGGGGGCGGGAGACCCAGTACTTC. Residues: CASSVGTAGGRETQYF.

The chain carries TRBV7-2 and TRBJ1-2, with D hard to call. Per germline, CDR1 SGHTA and CDR2 FQGNSA. CDR3 length: 15 amino acids. Trimming stripped 2 bases from V and 7 bases from J, with 17 bases between. CDR3 in amino acids: CASSLLGRTGSGYTF. CDR3 bases: TGTGCCAGCAGCTTATTGGGCAGGACCGGTTCTGGCTACACCTTC.

For the CDR3, the DNA is TGTGCCAGCAGCCGTACTAGCGGGGGGGCCACAGATACGCAGTATTTT. It specifies CASSRTSGGATDTQYF. The chain has TRBV7-2 and TRBJ2-3, with 13 bases aligning to TRBD2. The CDR3 is 16 amino acids. With V trimmed by 5 bases and J by 2 bases, 4 bases remained unmatched. CDR1 and CDR2 from the germline V gene are SGHTA and FQGNSA. The whole variable domain, filled in from reference TRBV7-2 and TRBJ2-3, reads GAGVSQSPSNKVTEKGKDVELRCDPISGHTALYWYRQSLGQGLEFLIYFQGNSAPDKSGLPSDRFSAERTGGSVSTLTIQRTQQEDSAVYLCASSRTSGGATDTQYFGPGTRLTVL.

The chain employs TRBV6-5 and TRBJ1-4, with D unclear. The CDR3 contains 12 residues. V was cut by 2 bases and J by 8 bases, with 6 bases left in between. The germline V gene encodes CDR1 MNHEY and CDR2 SVGAGI. The CDR3: CASSYDGEKLFF. The CDR3 DNA is TGTGCCAGCAGTTACGATGGGGAAAAACTGTTTTTT.

This chain links TRBV5-5 with TRBJ2-3; 7 bases are a match to TRBD2. Trimming cost V 4 bases and J 5 bases; bases outside gene matches: 4. In germline, CDR1 is SGHKS, CDR2 YYEKEE (reference sequence). The CDR3 loop spans 13 amino acids. CDR3 region: CASSHGGKDTQYF. CDR3 nucleotides: TGTGCCAGCAGCCACGGGGGGAAAGATACGCAGTATTTT.

This clone occurred once. The chain recombines TRBV15 with TRBJ2-1, with D maybe TRBD1 (6 bases). V lost 8 bases, J lost 7 bases, and 12 bases lay in between. Looked up from germline, CDR1 is LNHNV and CDR2 is YYDKDF (reference sequence). This CDR3 spans 12 amino acids. Here the CDR3 reads CATRDIRNEQFF. The CDR3 DNA reads as TGTGCCACCCGGGACATTCGTAATGAGCAGTTCTTC.

The chain has TRBV10-3 and TRBJ1-2; tentatively, D is TRBD1 (5 bases). Trimming shortened V by 3 bases and J by 3 bases, and 17 bases separated the two germline ends. There are 16 residues in the CDR3. Germline CDR1 and CDR2: ENHRY and SYGVKD. The CDR3 protein is CAISDGSGGEDYGYTF. In nucleotides, the CDR3 is TGTGCCATCAGTGATGGGTCGGGGGGGGAGGACTATGGCTACACCTTC.